The 14 T cell receptor beta chains below come from one sample, sequenced in a study of blood T cell repertoires in COVID-19. Repertoires were generated with immunoSEQ multiplex PCR, while TCRdb's copy carries only in-frame clones and drops some. The table shows 150,000 to 200,000 clones, with about 82% occurring only once. Sample: PBMCs or T cells enriched from blood (not recorded which). These receptors all stem from a woman in her thirties who had recovered from COVID-19.

To note about this clone: Different DNA sequences within this sample yield the same CDR3. This chain uses TRBV5-1 with TRBJ2-2, with no clear D. The germline CDR1 and CDR2 sequences are SGHRS and YFSETQ. The CDR3 is made up of 14 amino acids. V was clipped by 0 bases and J by 1 base, with 4 bases between them. CDR3 in DNA: TGCGCCAGCAGCTTGGTCCAGAACACCGGGGAGCTGTTTTTT. As protein: CASSLVQNTGELFF.

This clone showed up just a few times. This chain joins TRBV28 and TRBJ1-5, with unresolved D. Germline V gene lookup returns CDR1 MDHEN and CDR2 SYDVKM. There are 13 residues in the CDR3. V lost 7 bases, J lost 8 bases, and 15 bases lay in between. The DNA for the CDR3 is TGTGCCAGCACCGCCTTGAGGGCCGAGCCCCAGCATTTT. Translation: CASTALRAEPQHF.

The chain joins TRBV7-2 to TRBJ1-5, with TRBD1 as a possible D gene (5 bases). V lost 4 bases and J 2 bases, leaving 12 bases between the germline ends. CDR3 size: 15 residues. Germline V lookup: CDR1 SGHTA, CDR2 FQGNSA. The CDR3, as DNA: TGTGCCAGCAGCTCCCAGGGAGGGGGCAATCAGCCCCAGCATTTT. Protein sequence: CASSSQGGGNQPQHF.

The chain is built from TRBV27 and TRBJ2-7; TRBD2 is a possible D gene (6 bases). CDR1 is MNHEY and CDR2 is SMNVEV in the germline V gene (reference sequence). Trimming removed 6 bases from V and 2 bases from J, with 14 bases in between. The CDR3 sequence is 14 residues long. In DNA form, the CDR3 reads TGTGCCAGCAGCAAGGGACTTTACGCCTACGAGCAGTACTTC. Amino acids: CASSKGLYAYEQYF.

DNA of the CDR3: TGTGCCAGAAGCGACCGACCTGTAGCGGGAGGCCGGGGAGAGACCCAGTACTTC. This translates into CARSDRPVAGGRGETQYF. The chain employs TRBV5-3 and TRBJ2-5; 10 bases align to TRBD2. TRBV5-3 counts as an open reading frame of uncertain function. V lost 4 bases, J lost 4 bases, and 16 bases stayed unmatched. This CDR3 region has 18 residues.

In this sample, this clone turned up once. The rearrangement links TRBV5-6 to TRBJ1-2; TRBD1 aligns across 8 bases. The length of the CDR3 is 14 residues. In germline, CDR1 is SGHDT, CDR2 YYEEEE. Germline trimming cut 3 bases from V and 4 bases from J; bases unmatched to any gene: 5. The CDR3: CASSSWTGLYGYTF. The DNA of the CDR3 is TGTGCCAGCAGCTCCTGGACAGGGCTCTATGGCTACACCTTC.

This clone was counted a single time. The genes are TRBV4-1 and TRBJ1-1; tentative D call: TRBD1 (5 bases). CDR1 is MGHRA and CDR2 is YSYEKL in the germline V gene. The CDR3 extends over 15 amino acids. Trimming stripped 1 base from V and 3 bases from J, with 12 bases between. Written as DNA, the CDR3 is TGCGCCAGCAGCCAAGTTACGGGGGAGTACACTGAAGCTTTCTTT. Amino acids: CASSQVTGEYTEAFF.

This sequence joins TRBV10-3 and TRBJ1-2; the D is unclear. V lost 0 bases and J 8 bases, leaving 10 bases between the germline ends. The CDR3 is made up of 13 amino acids. Germline V lookup: CDR1 ENHRY, CDR2 SYGVKD. In DNA, the CDR3 is TGTGCCATCAGTGAGTCGAATGAGAGAGGCTACACCTTC. Amino acids: CAISESNERGYTF.

This clone was seen a single time. The chain joins TRBV2 to TRBJ1-5; TRBD1 matches 8 bases. The ends lost 1 base at V and 4 bases at J; junction bases unmatched: 6. The V gene's germline CDR1 is SNHLY and CDR2 FYNNEI. The length of the CDR3 is 16 residues. As DNA, the CDR3 is TGTGCCAGCAGTGAAGATACCGGGACAGGTAATCAGCCCCAGCATTTT. Encoded protein: CASSEDTGTGNQPQHF. Full variable domain (missing parts from reference TRBV2 and TRBJ1-5): EPEVTQTPSHQVTQMGQEVILRCVPISNHLYFYWYRQILGQKVEFLVSFYNNEISEKSEIFDDQFSVERPDGSNFTLKIRSTKLEDSAMYFCASSEDTGTGNQPQHFGDGTRLSIL.

The chain is built from TRBV27 and TRBJ2-5, with D maybe TRBD1 (6 bases). Trimming cost V 5 bases and J 5 bases, with 18 bases left between them. Per the germline V gene, CDR1 is MNHEY and CDR2 is SMNVEV (reference sequence). The CDR3 extends over 15 amino acids. The CDR3 loop reads CASSITRQVTETQYF. The CDR3 nucleotides read TGTGCCAGCAGTATTACCAGACAGGTAACGGAGACCCAGTACTTC.

The rearrangement uses TRBV2 and TRBJ1-2, with 9 nucleotides matching TRBD1. In germline, CDR1 is SNHLY, CDR2 FYNNEI. Trimming at V came to 6 bases and at J to 8 bases, leaving 7 bases not matched to a gene. CDR3 length equals 13 residues. CDR3 residues: CASSNGQGLGYTF. The DNA for the CDR3 is TGTGCCAGCAGCAATGGACAGGGGTTGGGCTACACCTTC. Full variable domain (outside the CDR3, taken from reference TRBV2 and TRBJ1-2): EPEVTQTPSHQVTQMGQEVILRCVPISNHLYFYWYRQILGQKVEFLVSFYNNEISEKSEIFDDQFSVERPDGSNFTLKIRSTKLEDSAMYFCASSNGQGLGYTFGSGTRLTVV.

DNA for the CDR3: TGCGCCAGCAGCCCCCCAGGTCCGGGAATATCCTTCCCCCTCCACTTT. It translates to CASSPPGPGISFPLHF. The rearrangement links TRBV4-1 to TRBJ1-6; D remains ambiguous. Trimming stripped 4 bases from V and 13 bases from J, with 23 bases between. The CDR3 consists of 16 residues. Germline V gene data show CDR1 as MGHRA and CDR2 as YSYEKL.

The chain uses TRBV3-1 (or the pseudogene TRBV3-2) and TRBJ2-7, with 11 bases fitting TRBD2. Germline-derived CDR1 and CDR2 are LGHDT and YNNKEL (reference sequence). With V trimmed by 4 bases and J by 3 bases, 8 bases remained unmatched. This CDR3 has 16 residues. CDR3 in DNA: TGTGCCAGCAGCCTAGGATCTAGCGGGAGGTTCTACGAGCAGTACTTC. It codes for CASSLGSSGRFYEQYF.

The chain combines TRBV24-1 with TRBJ2-7, with D possibly TRBD1 on 5 matching bases. Germline V gene data show CDR1 as KGHDR and CDR2 as SFDVKD. The CDR3 loop spans 13 amino acids. V lost 4 bases and J lost 2, with 8 bases in between. CDR3 sequence (DNA): TGTGCCACCAGTGAACCAGGGACCTACGAGCAGTACTTC. Translation: CATSEPGTYEQYF.